A selection of T cell receptor beta chains follows, all from one sample in a study of radiotherapy plus CTLA-4 blockade in lung cancer. Profiled with immunoSEQ multiplex PCR; TCRdb holds only in-frame clones, not every one. In the table there are some 80,000 clones, 60% to 85% of which are singletons. The input for sequencing was peripheral blood, taken from a patient treated with radiotherapy plus ipilimumab. These receptors came from a human donor with non-small cell lung cancer whose response to radiotherapy plus ipilimumab could not be evaluated. Some clones in this sample may be carry-over from other donors' samples. Both conserved end residues are part of each CDR3. D genes are given only for firm matches.

v_call,j_call,d_call,cdr3_aa
TRBV13,TRBJ2-7,TRBD2,CASSRREAYEQYF
TRBV15,TRBJ2-3,TRBD2,CATSREPWRGGEADTQYF
TRBV19,TRBJ2-7,TRBD2,CASSRGGLAFYEQYF
TRBV5-1,TRBJ1-1,NA,CASSLKSTGFGEAFF
TRBV6-5,TRBJ1-2,NA,CASSYQGNYGYTF
TRBV7-6,TRBJ1-6,NA,CASSLGTGINSPLHF
TRBV7-2,TRBJ1-6,TRBD1,CASSPDRVAPLHF
TRBV28,TRBJ2-2,TRBD2,CASSFNPSGVNTGELFF
TRBV6-1,TRBJ2-3,TRBD2,CASSGTSGGMSDTQYF
TRBV10-2,TRBJ2-2,NA,CASSDVNTGELFF
TRBV9,TRBJ2-6,TRBD1,CASSTRDRGLAGANVLTF
TRBV4-3,TRBJ2-1,TRBD1,CASSVLGTEYNEQFF
TRBV7-9,TRBJ2-2,TRBD1,CASSLRGQVTGELFF
TRBV5-1,TRBJ1-2,NA,CASSLEGGYGYTF
TRBV6-5,TRBJ2-2,NA,CASSYLEAPDVGELFF
TRBV15,TRBJ2-7,TRBD1,CATSRDRPGQGYEQYF
TRBV18,NA,NA,CASSPGPAYEQYF
TRBV4-2,TRBJ1-6,NA,CASSQDARVRSSYNSPLHF
TRBV2,TRBJ2-1,TRBD2,CASIKVVAGGWEYNEQFF
TRBV4-2,TRBJ2-5,NA,CASSHRPGNQETQYF
TRBV28,TRBJ1-1,TRBD1,CASSLIGQGGAEAFF
TRBV6-5,TRBJ1-1,NA,CASRRGTEAFF
TRBV9,TRBJ2-7,TRBD1,CASSVGGQRSTEQYF
TRBV30,TRBJ2-3,TRBD1,CAWARGQGRDTQYF
TRBV5-1,TRBJ1-1,NA,CASSLETGFTEAFF
TRBV19,TRBJ2-3,TRBD2,CASSQTSGGGTDTQYF
TRBV5-1,TRBJ2-3,NA,CASSSGQSTDTQYF
TRBV18,TRBJ1-2,TRBD1,CASSAPGQFYGYTF
TRBV2,TRBJ2-3,NA,CASRTGRFSADTQYF
TRBV6-6,TRBJ2-1,TRBD1,CASTYRTGGINEQFF